The T cell receptor beta chain described here comes from a study of cytomegalovirus exposure and HLA in healthy donors. Study at large: In a later analysis, it was reported that the approximately 110 validation repertoires had been produced on the same platform as the 500 to 750 repertoires belonging to the first cohort.

Study observations and caveats: Cytomegalovirus-associated status was assigned to some 160 TCR beta chains.

Profiled with immunoSEQ multiplex PCR; TCRdb holds only in-frame clones, not every one. The repertoire includes about 140,000 clones, 70% to 85% of them detected once, and about 27% sits in the top ten. The CDR3 covers 15 residues. Trimming took 1 base from V and 6 from J; bases not matched to a gene: 10. Germline assignment: CDR1 SQVTM and CDR2 ANQGSEA. As for this clone: Its antigen is unidentified.

The sample comprised PBMCs. The V and J genes are TRBV29-1 and TRBJ1-2; 8 bases line up with TRBD1. The origin of this receptor is a man aged 25-45 years in good health and CMV-seropositive. The CDR3 spells CSVEGAGTGGDGYTF. CDR3 bases: TGCAGCGTTGAAGGAGCGGGGACAGGAGGAGATGGCTACACCTTC.